The sequence of this TCR beta chain was determined in a study of CD4 and CD8 cells across lung adenocarcinoma regions. This clonotype has more than one count but fewer than ten. Localized lung adenocarcinoma, a non-small cell lung cancer, affected the donors. Trimming shortened V by 6 bases and J by 4 bases, and 12 bases separated the two germline ends. Germline V gene lookup returns CDR1 MRHNA and CDR2 SNTAGT. The CDR3 has 13 amino acids. TCRdb recomputed calls from the PCR reads with MiXCR, one row per CDR3 protein. This sample carries more than 10,000 distinct CDR3 sequences, around three fifths of them seen once, and the ten largest clones take 36%.

The clonotype originates from a female donor with lung adenocarcinoma. The CD4 and CD8 labels of this study may be unreliable. The sequenced sample was CD8+ T cells from the margin of a lung tumor. The chain joins TRBV6-4 to TRBJ1-2; perhaps TRBD1 as D (5 bases). This CDR3 is CASSRGPSYGYTF. CDR3 bases: TGTGCCAGCAGCCGGGGACCGAGCTATGGCTACACCTTC.